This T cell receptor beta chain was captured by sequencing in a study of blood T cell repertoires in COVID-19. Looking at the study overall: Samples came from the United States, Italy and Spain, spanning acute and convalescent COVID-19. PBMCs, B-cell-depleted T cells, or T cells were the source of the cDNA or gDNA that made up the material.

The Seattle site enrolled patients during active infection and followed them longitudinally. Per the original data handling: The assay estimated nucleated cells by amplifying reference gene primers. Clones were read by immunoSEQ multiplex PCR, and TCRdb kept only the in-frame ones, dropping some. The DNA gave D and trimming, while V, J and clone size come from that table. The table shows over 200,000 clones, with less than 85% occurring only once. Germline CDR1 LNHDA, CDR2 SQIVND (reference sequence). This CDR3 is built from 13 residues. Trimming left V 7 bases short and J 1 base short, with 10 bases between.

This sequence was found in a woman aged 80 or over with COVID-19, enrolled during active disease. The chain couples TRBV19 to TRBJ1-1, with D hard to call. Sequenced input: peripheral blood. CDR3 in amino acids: CASKSWQNTEAFF. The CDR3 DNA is TGTGCCAGTAAATCTTGGCAGAACACTGAAGCTTTCTTT.